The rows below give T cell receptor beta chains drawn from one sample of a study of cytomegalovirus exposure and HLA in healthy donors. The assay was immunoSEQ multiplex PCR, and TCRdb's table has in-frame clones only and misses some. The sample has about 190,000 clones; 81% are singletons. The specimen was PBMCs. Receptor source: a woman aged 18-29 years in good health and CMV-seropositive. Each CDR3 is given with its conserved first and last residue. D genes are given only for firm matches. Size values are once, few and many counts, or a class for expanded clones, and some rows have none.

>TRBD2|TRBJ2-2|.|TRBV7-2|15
TGTGCCAGCAGCTTAGCAGCGGGGGGCACCGGGGAGCTGTTTTTT
CASSLAAGGTGELFF
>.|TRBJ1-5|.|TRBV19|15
TGTGCCAGTTCCCTGCAGGGGCTGAGCAATCAGCCCCAGCATTTT
CASSLQGLSNQPQHF
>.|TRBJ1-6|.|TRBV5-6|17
TGTGCCAGCAGCTTGAACCACCCGAGCTCCTATAATTCACCCCTCCACTTT
CASSLNHPSSYNSPLHF
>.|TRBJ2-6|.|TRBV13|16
TGTGCCAGCAGCCGATATCATAGCTCTGGGGCCAACGTCCTGACTTTC
CASSRYHSSGANVLTF
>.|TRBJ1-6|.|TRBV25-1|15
TGTGCCAGCAGTGGCGGAGGCTCCTATAATTCACCCCTCCACTTT
CASSGGGSYNSPLHF
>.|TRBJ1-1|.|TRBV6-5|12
TGTGCCAGCAGTACCCGCGGGGCTGAAGCTTTCTTT
CASSTRGAEAFF
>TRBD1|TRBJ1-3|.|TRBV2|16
TGTGCCAGCGGGGGACAGAACCAACACTCTGGAAACACCATATATTTT
CASGGQNQHSGNTIYF
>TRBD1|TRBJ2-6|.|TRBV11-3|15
TGTGCCAGCAGCGCCAGGGGGCAAGGGGCCAACGTCCTGACTTTC
CASSARGQGANVLTF
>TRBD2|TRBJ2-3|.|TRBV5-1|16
TGCGCCAGCGGGACTAGCGGGGGGGCGGTCGGAGATACGCAGTATTTT
CASGTSGGAVGDTQYF
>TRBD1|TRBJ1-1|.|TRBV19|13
TGTGCCAGTAGTATCCGGACAGGGGAAGGAGCTTTCTTT
CASSIRTGEGAFF
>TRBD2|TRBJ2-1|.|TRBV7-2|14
TGTGCCACCACGGGACTAATTATTTCCAATGAGCAGTTCTTC
CATTGLIISNEQFF
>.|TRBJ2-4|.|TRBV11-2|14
TGTGCCAGCAGCTTAGCTATAGCCAAAAACATTCAGTACTTC
CASSLAIAKNIQYF
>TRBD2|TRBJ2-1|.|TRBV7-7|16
TGTGCTAGCAGCTTAGCGCGGACTAGCGGCTACAATGAGCAGTTCTTC
CASSLARTSGYNEQFF
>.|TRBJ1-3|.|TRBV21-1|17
TGTGCCAGCAGCAAAGGGGGCAGGGGTCGCTCTGGAAACACCATATATTTT
CASSKGGRGRSGNTIYF
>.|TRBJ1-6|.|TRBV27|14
TGTGCCAGCAGTTTAGAAGGGGGGGCTTCACCCCTCCACTTT
CASSLEGGASPLHF
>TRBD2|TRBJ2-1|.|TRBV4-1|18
TGCGCCAGCAGCCAAGTTGTCTCTGGCGGGGGCTCCTACAATGAGCAGTTCTTC
CASSQVVSGGGSYNEQFF
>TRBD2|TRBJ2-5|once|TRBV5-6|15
TGTGCCAGCAGCTTTTCGGGGGGGCTCGGAGAGACCCAGTACTTC
CASSFSGGLGETQYF
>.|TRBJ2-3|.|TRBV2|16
TGTGCCAGCAGTGAAGACAGGATCCTGAGTGGGGATACGCAGTATTTT
CASSEDRILSGDTQYF
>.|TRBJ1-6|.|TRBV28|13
TGTGCCAGCAGCACCGGGGGGCATTCACCCCTCCACTTT
CASSTGGHSPLHF
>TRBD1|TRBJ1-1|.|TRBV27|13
TGTGCCAGCAGTTTAAGGGGGCCCACTGAAGCTTTCTTT
CASSLRGPTEAFF
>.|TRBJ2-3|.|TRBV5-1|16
TGCGCCAGCAGCTCATACCGACAGACCCGCACAGATACGCAGTATTTT
CASSSYRQTRTDTQYF
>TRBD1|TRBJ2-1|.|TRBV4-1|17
TGCGCCAGCAGCCAAGCTTTTCTAGGGACAGGGGATGGTGAGCAGTTCTTC
CASSQAFLGTGDGEQFF
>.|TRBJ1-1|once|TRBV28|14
TGTGCCAGCAGTTTGGAGGGTGCGGACACTGAAGCTTTCTTT
CASSLEGADTEAFF